A selection of T cell receptor beta chains follows, all from one sample in a study of T-cell reconstitution after alpha-beta-depleted transplantation in children. TCRdb used MiXCR to reprocess the PCR reads, holding one entry per CDR3 protein. The table has 200,000 or so distinct CDR3 sequences, about 8.7% seen once. The specimen comprised PBMCs, mostly from graft donor cells, sampled 360 days after TCRalphabeta/CD19-depleted stem cell transplant. All receptors derive from a male patient aged 2-15 years who had a stem cell transplant for acute myeloid leukemia, so the T cells may come from the graft donor. The CDR3 runs from the conserved cysteine through the conserved F or W. The order of the fields is CDR3 protein, CDR3 DNA, J gene, clone size, CDR3 length, D gene, V gene. The D gene is left open where the match is weak. The listing skips clone size in some rows; elsewhere it reads once, few, many or a size class.

CASKAGELFF | TGTGCCAGCAAGGCCGGGGAGCTGTTTTTT | TRBJ2-2 | few | 10 | . | TRBV2
CASSPRGPGASTDTQYF | TGTGCCAGCAGCCCTAGGGGACCGGGAGCCAGCACAGATACGCAGTATTTT | TRBJ2-3 | many | 17 | . | TRBV7-6
CASSLITGELFF | TGTGCCAGCAGCCTAATCACCGGGGAGCTGTTTTTT | TRBJ2-2 | many | 12 | . | TRBV9
CASSPDRVPYNEQFF | TGTGCCAGCAGCCCCGACAGGGTCCCCTACAATGAGCAGTTCTTC | TRBJ2-1 | . | 15 | TRBD1 | TRBV7-9
CASSSGLAGFSYEQYF | TGTGCCAGCAGCTCGGGACTAGCGGGGTTCTCCTACGAGCAGTACTTC | TRBJ2-7 | . | 16 | TRBD2 | TRBV11-1
CATSRGGETQYF | TGTGCCACCAGCAGAGGGGGGGAGACCCAGTACTTC | TRBJ2-5 | . | 12 | . | TRBV15
CASSSPVSGRQNNEQFF | TGTGCCAGCAGTTCACCCGTTAGCGGGAGGCAAAACAATGAGCAGTTCTTC | TRBJ2-1 | . | 17 | TRBD2 | TRBV6-2/TRBV6-3
CASSLAPSGSDTQYF | TGTGCCAGCAGCTTAGCACCTAGCGGGTCCGATACGCAGTATTTT | TRBJ2-3 | . | 15 | TRBD2 | TRBV7-2
CASSYDRDSSTDTQYF | TGTGCCAGCAGTTACGACCGGGACAGCAGCACAGATACGCAGTATTTT | TRBJ2-3 | . | 16 | TRBD1 | TRBV6-2/TRBV6-3
CAWGPGQGYNEQFF | TGTGCCTGGGGACCCGGACAGGGCTACAATGAGCAGTTCTTC | TRBJ2-1 | . | 14 | TRBD1 | TRBV30
CSARDEGTVNQPQHF | TGCAGTGCTAGAGATGAAGGGACCGTAAACCAGCCCCAGCATTTT | TRBJ1-5 | few | 15 | . | TRBV20-1
CASSSRDLTQYF | TGTGCCAGCAGTTCGCGGGACCTTACGCAGTATTTT | TRBJ2-3 | few | 12 | . | TRBV27
CASSFEGKYSYEQYF | TGTGCCAGCAGTTTCGAGGGCAAATACTCCTACGAGCAGTACTTC | TRBJ2-7 | many | 15 | . | TRBV28
CSATTSGGYNEQFF | TGCAGTGCTACTACTAGCGGGGGGTACAATGAGCAGTTCTTC | TRBJ2-1 | few | 14 | TRBD2 | TRBV20-1
CASRKGSYTEAFF | TGTGCCAGCAGAAAAGGGAGTTACACTGAAGCTTTCTTT | TRBJ1-1 | . | 13 | . | TRBV6-2/TRBV6-3
CAISESGARQKLFF | TGTGCCATCAGTGAGTCGGGGGCGAGACAAAAACTGTTTTTT | TRBJ1-4 | many | 14 | . | TRBV10-3
CASSQGREWYEQYF | TGTGCCAGCAGCCAAGGGCGGGAGTGGTACGAGCAGTACTTC | TRBJ2-7 | . | 14 | TRBD2 | TRBV3-1
CASSLSGTEPREQYF | TGCGCCAGCAGCCTCTCCGGGACAGAGCCGAGGGAGCAGTATTTT | TRBJ2-3 | . | 15 | TRBD1 | TRBV5-1
CSVEGRNEQFF | TGCAGCGTTGAAGGAAGGAATGAGCAGTTCTTC | TRBJ2-1 | few | 11 | . | TRBV29-1
CASRDSMGTDTQYF | TGCGCCAGCAGAGACAGCATGGGCACAGATACGCAGTATTTT | TRBJ2-3 | many | 14 | . | TRBV5-1
CSARPGQGAQETQYF | TGCAGTGCTAGACCGGGACAGGGGGCTCAAGAGACCCAGTACTTC | TRBJ2-5 | many | 15 | TRBD1 | TRBV20-1
CASSQNQWPSTQETQYF | TGTGCCAGCAGCCAAAATCAGTGGCCCTCCACACAAGAGACCCAGTACTTC | TRBJ2-5 | . | 17 | . | TRBV3-1
CATSRDPQMRNSRNQPQHF | TGTGCCACCAGCAGAGATCCCCAGATGAGGAACAGTAGGAATCAGCCCCAGCATTTT | TRBJ1-5 | many | 19 | . | TRBV15
CASSLSEGHFDGYTF | TGTGCCAGCAGCTTAAGCGAGGGACATTTTGATGGCTACACCTTC | TRBJ1-2 | . | 15 | . | TRBV7-9
CSVRRTQETQYF | TGCAGCGTGAGGAGGACGCAAGAGACCCAGTACTTC | TRBJ2-5 | . | 12 | . | TRBV29-1
CASSSFGYQETQYF | TGTGCCAGCAGCTCTTTTGGGTACCAAGAGACCCAGTACTTC | TRBJ2-5 | many | 14 | . | TRBV12-3/TRBV12-4
CATSRDLGLAGGTDTQYF | TGTGCCACCAGCAGAGATTTAGGGCTAGCGGGGGGCACAGATACGCAGTATTTT | TRBJ2-3 | few | 18 | TRBD2 | TRBV15